This section outlines one TCR beta chain sequence together with its context. The antigen is not known. The J segment lost 8 bases and the V segment lost 5 bases, leaving 5 bases of the junction unmatched. The V gene's germline CDR1 is MNHEY and CDR2 SMNVEV (reference sequence). The CDR3 contains 12 residues. Each donor's blood draw was roughly 9.8 milliliters of peripheral blood. This record comes from a study of blood T cells in healthy people across ages. A second PCR, run for about 6 to 11 cycles, used a sample-barcoded 5' primer plus a J-beta primer mix. Each cDNA molecule was tagged by a template-switch adaptor that had 12 random nucleotides. TCRdb re-analysed the 5' RACE reads in MiXCR, keeping a single row per CDR3 protein. There are about 1 million distinct CDR3 sequences in the sample; about 25% occur only once, and about 0.8% lies in the top ten. Broader study findings: Considered underestimates were the diversity estimates obtained from one million T cells.

This sample also appeared in a second study, on T cells of mothers and their children. That paper adds: The cDNA synthesis received all extracted RNA, at about 1.5 ug per 15 ul.

The clonotype comes from a girl aged 2 to 10 in good health. The sequencing sample was made of blood. V usage is TRBV27 and J usage is TRBJ1-1; 7 nucleotides align to TRBD1. The CDR3 loop reads CASSPRQGEAFF. The CDR3 DNA follows: TGTGCCAGCAGTCCCCGACAGGGCGAAGCTTTCTTT.